This record concerns one TCR beta chain sequence. Which antigen it targets is not known. This specimen comes from a study of synovial regulatory T cells in juvenile arthritis (dated by TCRdb to 2015 to 2017). Some background on the complete study: Among sequenced patients, a few were therapy-naive, one received methotrexate plus infliximab, six received methotrexate, and one had no treatment information. The study compared the TCRbeta CDR3 repertoires of blood iaTreg cells, other blood Treg cells and synovial fluid Treg cells taken from matched patient samples. Effector T cell subsets from the study cohort were also sequenced for comparisons, but the Treg dataset by itself includes only blood Treg cells and synovial fluid Treg cells. TCR repertoire comparisons included Treg and Teff subsets from approximately eleven JIA patients with active disease.

What the work shows at the level of the full study, not this receptor alone: Synovial Treg cells shared more CDR3 sequences with iaTreg cells than with other blood Treg cells; Chao-Jaccard similarity confirmed closer relation. Lower TCR diversity was observed in blood iaTreg cells than in other blood Treg cells, consistent with antigen-driven expansion. iaTreg TCR repertoires were found to be largely private across patients and to partially overlap with synovial Teff and blood CPL repertoires.

Libraries were prepared through the immunoSEQ multiplex PCR assay. Adaptive Biotechnologies carried out the TCRbeta CDR3 sequencing. Per the original workflow: Repertoire similarity was assessed using the Chao-modified Jaccard index and the median clonotype overlap from 200 random subsamples at equal sample size. The similarity analyses were run on either productive nucleotide sequences or amino acid sequences translated in silico. To compare repertoires, the researchers applied hierarchical clustering with single linkage as well as t-SNE, based on Chao-modified Jaccard distances. Repertoire diversity was assessed with the Renyi index over a range of alpha values after the sample sizes were normalised. Here the immuneACCESS table is served through TCRdb, limited to in-frame sequences with V and J called. Missing clones are a known gap in these copies; in checked studies unresolved V genes cover under half, and the rest lacks a known reason. That table supplies the V and J calls and clone size; D and trimming were determined from the DNA. This sample's table contains 9,500 to 10,000 clones. Approximately 0.71% of the sample goes to the ten largest clones.

The CDR1 and CDR2 encoded by the germline V gene are MRHNA and SNTAGT. The CDR3 has 13 amino acids, counting the end cysteine and phenylalanine. No DNA has been recorded. TCR repertoire donors were approximately 11 juvenile idiopathic arthritis patients with active disease who had not reached inactive disease, 3 polyarticular and 8 oligoarticular. The TCR-sequenced patients had a median age of around 11 years (range 2.4-22.9) and median disease duration of about 7 years (range 0.2-19.1). The samples for TCR repertoire analysis were obtained at two Italian centres. Peripheral blood mononuclear cells were separated on a Histopaque-1077 density gradient and then cryopreserved in about 90% FCS with roughly 10% DMSO.

The chain is assembled from TRBV6-4 and TRBJ1-1. The material sequenced was Treg cells from blood. The cell subset or site label for this specimen denotes: remaining (HLA-DR-negative) circulating blood Treg cells. The sequence was collected from a donor younger than 30 with juvenile idiopathic arthritis. The CDR3 reads as follows: CASRETLDTEAFF.